What follows describes a single T cell receptor beta chain. This entry is derived from a study of blood T cell repertoires in COVID-19. The overall study: PBMCs, B-cell-depleted T cells, or T cells provided the cDNA or gDNA that made up the material.

The assay was immunoSEQ multiplex PCR, and TCRdb's table has in-frame clones only and misses some. The sample records tens of thousands of clones, 86% being singletons. The CDR3 sequence is 14 residues long. CDR1 is SGHVS and CDR2 is FQNEAQ in the germline V gene. Trimming removed 7 bases at V and 4 bases at J, with 16 bases between. The clonotype comes from a man in his fifties with active COVID-19. The rearrangement uses TRBV7-8 and TRBJ1-1; no clear D gene. The sequencing input was peripheral blood. CDR3 DNA: TGTGCCAGCATCCTCGACGGACTGGGCACTGAAGCTTTCTTT. Its protein is CASILDGLGTEAFF.